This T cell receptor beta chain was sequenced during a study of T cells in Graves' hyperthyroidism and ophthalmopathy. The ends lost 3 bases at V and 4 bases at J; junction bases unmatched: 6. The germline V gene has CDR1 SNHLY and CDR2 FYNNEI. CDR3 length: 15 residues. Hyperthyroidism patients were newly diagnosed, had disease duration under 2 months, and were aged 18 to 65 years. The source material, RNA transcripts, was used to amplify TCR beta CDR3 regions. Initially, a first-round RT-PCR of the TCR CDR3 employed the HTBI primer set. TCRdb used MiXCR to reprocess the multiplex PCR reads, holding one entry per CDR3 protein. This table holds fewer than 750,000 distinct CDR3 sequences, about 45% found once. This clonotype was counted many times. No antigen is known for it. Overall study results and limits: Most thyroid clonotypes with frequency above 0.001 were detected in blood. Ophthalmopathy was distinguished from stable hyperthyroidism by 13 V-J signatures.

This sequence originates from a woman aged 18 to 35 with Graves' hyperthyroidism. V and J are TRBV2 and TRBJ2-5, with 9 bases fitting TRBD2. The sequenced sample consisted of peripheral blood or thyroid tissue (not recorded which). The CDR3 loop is CASSDSGRFLETQYF. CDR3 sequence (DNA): TGTGCCAGCAGTGATAGCGGGAGATTCTTAGAGACCCAGTACTTC. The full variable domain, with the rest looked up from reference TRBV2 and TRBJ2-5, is EPEVTQTPSHQVTQMGQEVILRCVPISNHLYFYWYRQILGQKVEFLVSFYNNEISEKSEIFDDQFSVERPDGSNFTLKIRSTKLEDSAMYFCASSDSGRFLETQYFGPGTRLLVL.